One sample yielded the 27 T cell receptor beta chains listed below, sequenced in a study of T cell clones after liver transplantation. The protocol was immunoSEQ multiplex PCR, while the TCRdb copy is restricted to in-frame clones and leaves out a portion. Among fewer than 50,000 clones listed, around 83% were seen once. Sample: CD4+ T cells from blood, taken 24 months after liver transplant. These receptors were obtained from a human patient who received a liver transplant. Some T cells may have come from the graft donor.

The V call is TRBV7-2, the J call TRBJ1-3; D not certain. CDR3 length equals 16 residues. The V end was cut by 1 base, the J end by 0 bases, with 10 bases between. Germline V gene data show CDR1 as SGHTA and CDR2 as FQGNSA. CDR3 amino acids: CASSLGLGNSGNTIYF. The CDR3 nucleotides read TGTGCCAGCAGCTTAGGGTTGGGCAACTCTGGAAACACCATATATTTT.

The gene calls are TRBV4-2 and TRBJ2-2; either TRBD1 or TRBD2 may fit D (5 bases each). V lost 0 bases, J lost 5 bases, and 13 bases lay in between. Germline V gives CDR1 LGHNA, CDR2 YNFKEQ. The CDR3 runs 16 residues. CDR3 residues: CASSQETGRSTGELFF. CDR3 in DNA: TGTGCCAGCAGCCAAGAGACGGGGCGATCGACCGGGGAGCTGTTTTTT.

The chain carries TRBV13 and TRBJ2-3; 12 bases match TRBD2. CDR1 is PRHDT, CDR2 FYEKMQ, per germline (reference sequence). The V and J ends lost 4 bases and 6 bases, in that order; junction bases with no gene match: 2. CDR3 size: 14 residues. The CDR3 here is CASSWTSGEDTQYF. In DNA, the CDR3 is TGTGCCAGCAGCTGGACTAGCGGGGAGGATACGCAGTATTTT.

This chain connects TRBV28 to TRBJ1-1; TRBD1 might be the D (6 bases). From germline, CDR1 is MDHEN and CDR2 SYDVKM. V shed 5 bases and J shed 7 bases, with 11 bases lying between them. The length of the CDR3 is 12 residues. The CDR3 DNA reads as TGTGCCAGCAGTCTGCGACAGGTTGAAGCTTTCTTT. This encodes CASSLRQVEAFF. Drawing the rest from reference TRBV28 and TRBJ1-1, the complete variable domain is DVKVTQSSRYLVKRTGEKVFLECVQDMDHENMFWYRQDPGLGLRLIYFSYDVKMKEKGDIPEGYSVSREKKERFSLILESASTNQTSMYLCASSLRQVEAFFGQGTRLTVV.

The rearrangement joins TRBV19 to TRBJ1-1, with 8 positions matching TRBD1. V lost 4 bases to trimming and J lost 11 bases; unmatched junction nucleotides: 6. Germline V gene sequence: CDR1 LNHDA, CDR2 SQIVND (reference sequence). CDR3 length: 12 amino acids. The CDR3, as DNA: TGTGCCAGTAGTACCCGGACAGGGCAGGCTTTCTTT. It specifies CASSTRTGQAFF.

CDR3 bases: TGTGCCAGCTCACCACCCGCGGACGGGGGCGGTTCACCCCTCCACTTT. Translating it yields CASSPPADGGGSPLHF. The chain has TRBV18 and TRBJ1-6; tentative D call: TRBD1 (6 bases). Germline lookup yields CDR1 KGHSH and CDR2 LQKENI. The V and J ends lost 0 bases and 9 bases respectively, with 15 bases between them. CDR3 length: 16 amino acids.

This chain joins TRBV15 and TRBJ2-7; D is undetermined. Germline CDR1 reads LNHNV; CDR2 reads YYDKDF (reference sequence). V was shortened by 0 bases and J by 7 bases, with 22 bases between the two germline ends. The CDR3 has 17 amino acids. The CDR3: CATSRDLEPLDRGEQYF. As DNA, the CDR3 is TGTGCCACCAGCAGAGATCTGGAGCCTTTGGATAGAGGAGAGCAGTACTTC. Together with reference TRBV15 and TRBJ2-7, the CDR3 gives the full variable domain: DAMVIQNPRYQVTQFGKPVTLSCSQTLNHNVMYWYQQKSSQAPKLLFHYYDKDFNNEADTPDNFQSRRPNTSFCFLDIRSPGLGDTAMYLCATSRDLEPLDRGEQYFGPGTRLTVT.

This clone came up once. The chain carries TRBV7-6 and TRBJ2-5; D unresolved. The ends were cut back, 0 bases at V and 1 base at J, with 6 bases in the middle. CDR3 length equals 14 residues. Germline assignment: CDR1 SGHVS and CDR2 FNYEAQ. CDR3 loop: CASSLAASQETQYF. CDR3 in DNA: TGTGCCAGCAGCTTAGCGGCCTCCCAAGAGACCCAGTACTTC.

This sequence joins TRBV30 and TRBJ2-7, with 9 bases matching TRBD1. The CDR3 runs 15 residues. Germline V gives CDR1 GTSNPN, CDR2 SVGIG (reference sequence). Germline trimming cut 2 bases from V and 1 base from J; bases unmatched to any gene: 6. CDR3 sequence: CAWSLGQGKSYEQYF. CDR3 DNA sequence: TGTGCCTGGAGTCTGGGACAGGGTAAATCCTACGAGCAGTACTTC.

The rearrangement joins TRBV6-1 to TRBJ1-2, with 9 nucleotides matching TRBD1. CDR1 is MNHNS and CDR2 is SASEGT in the germline V gene. The length of the CDR3 is 14 residues. The ends lost 6 bases at V and 6 bases at J; junction bases unmatched: 8. CDR3: CASRGTGTLDGYTF. Here the CDR3 DNA reads TGTGCCAGCAGGGGGACAGGGACCTTAGATGGCTACACCTTC.

This clone occurred once. The rearrangement uses TRBV7-6 and TRBJ2-5; possibly TRBD1 for D (6 bases). V dropped 6 bases and J dropped 4 bases, with 12 bases sitting between them. There are 13 residues in the CDR3. Germline CDR1 SGHVS, CDR2 FNYEAQ. CDR3 sequence: CASRNRVSETQYF. CDR3 DNA sequence: TGTGCCAGCAGAAACAGGGTATCAGAGACCCAGTACTTC.

J is TRBJ1-3 and V is TRBV28; 11 nucleotides align to TRBD1. The trim removed 11 bases at V and 4 bases at J, leaving 4 bases unmatched. This CDR3 region has 13 residues. From germline, CDR1 is MDHEN and CDR2 SYDVKM. Here the CDR3 reads CAGQGASGNTIYF. CDR3 DNA: TGTGCCGGACAGGGGGCGTCAGGAAACACCATATATTTT.

The rearrangement uses TRBV18 and TRBJ2-7; D may correspond to TRBD1 or TRBD2 (5 bases each). The germline CDR1 and CDR2 sequences are KGHSH and LQKENI. The CDR3 is 14 amino acids. V shed 3 bases and J shed 0 bases, with 9 bases lying between them. CDR3 nucleotides: TGTGCCAGCTCACCCCGGGACGGCTCCTACGAGCAGTACTTC. Translating gives CASSPRDGSYEQYF.

The rearrangement links TRBV7-9 to TRBJ2-5; D may be TRBD1 or TRBD2 (5 bases each). V dropped 6 bases and J dropped 4 bases, with 15 bases sitting between them. The CDR3 is made up of 14 amino acids. Germline loops: CDR1 SEHNR, CDR2 FQNEAQ (reference sequence). As DNA, the CDR3 is TGTGCCAGCAGTTGGGGACCCAAGGGAGAGACCCAGTACTTC. This gives the protein CASSWGPKGETQYF.

The chain carries TRBV9 and TRBJ2-1; D gene unclear. Per germline, CDR1 SGDLS and CDR2 YYNGEE. V was pared by 0 bases and J by 16 bases, with 17 bases between. The CDR3 sequence is 13 residues long. In DNA, the CDR3 is TGTGCCAGCAGCGTAGGCCCCGCGACTTTGATATTCTTC. Its protein product is CASSVGPATLIFF. Variable domain in full (rest from reference TRBV9 and TRBJ2-1): DSGVTQTPKHLITATGQRVTLRCSPRSGDLSVYWYQQSLDQGLQFLIQYYNGEERAKGNILERFSAQQFPDLHSELNLSSLELGDSALYFCASSVGPATLIFFGPGTRLTVL.

This clone was seen a handful of times. The chain is built from TRBV6-1 and TRBJ1-1, with D possibly TRBD1 on 5 matching bases. Trimming pared 6 bases from V and 9 bases from J, leaving 11 bases between. Per germline, CDR1 MNHNS and CDR2 SASEGT. This CDR3 region has 11 residues. The CDR3 spells CASSAGHKAFF. CDR3 in DNA: TGTGCCAGCAGCGCAGGGCACAAAGCTTTCTTT.

The V call is TRBV14, the J call TRBJ1-2; D possibly corresponds to TRBD1 (5 bases). The CDR3 has 14 residues. Looked up from germline, CDR1 is SGHDN and CDR2 is FVKESK. V dropped 2 bases and J dropped 4 bases, with 11 bases sitting between them. CDR3 protein: CASSQNQGPYGYTF. The DNA for the CDR3 is TGTGCCAGCAGCCAAAACCAGGGCCCCTATGGCTACACCTTC.

The gene calls are TRBV6-1 and TRBJ2-5; perhaps TRBD1 as D (5 bases). Between the trimmed V and J ends, which lost 1 base and 4 bases, there was a span of 7 bases. Germline CDR1 is MNHNS and CDR2 is SASEGT. This CDR3 comprises 13 residues. The CDR3 region is CASSEVRGETQYF. The DNA of the CDR3 is TGTGCCAGCAGTGAAGTAAGGGGAGAGACCCAGTACTTC.

J is TRBJ2-1 and V is TRBV15; 7 nucleotides match TRBD1. The CDR3 loop spans 14 amino acids. V dropped 3 bases and J dropped 7; count of bases not matched to a gene: 6. Germline assignment: CDR1 LNHNV and CDR2 YYDKDF (reference sequence). The CDR3 loop is CATSSRDRLNEQFF. Written as DNA, the CDR3 is TGTGCCACCAGCAGCCGGGACAGACTAAATGAGCAGTTCTTC.

The chain recombines TRBV9 with TRBJ2-7; no clear D. There are 14 residues in the CDR3. Germline values: CDR1 SGDLS, CDR2 YYNGEE. Trimming removed 4 bases from V and 2 bases from J, with 13 bases in between. This CDR3 is CASSPRVGTYEQYF. For the CDR3, the DNA is TGTGCCAGCAGCCCTAGGGTAGGAACCTACGAGCAGTACTTC.

This clone was seen a single time. V and J are TRBV9 and TRBJ2-3; a weak D match, TRBD2 (6 bases). V lost 3 bases to trimming and J lost 2 bases, with 10 bases between them. CDR1 is SGDLS and CDR2 is YYNGEE in the germline V gene. This CDR3 contains 14 residues. CDR3 bases: TGTGCCAGCAGCGCTCGACTAGACACAGATACGCAGTATTTT. Amino acid sequence: CASSARLDTDTQYF.

The rearrangement uses TRBV2 and TRBJ2-1, with a tentative D call TRBD1 (6 bases). V was trimmed by 3 bases and J by 6 bases, leaving 12 bases between them. The germline gives CDR1 SNHLY, CDR2 FYNNEI. This CDR3 is built from 14 residues. CDR3 sequence (DNA): TGTGCCAGCAGTGAGGTGGGCAGGGGCAATGAGCAGTTCTTC. It yields the protein CASSEVGRGNEQFF.

The V gene is TRBV4-2, the J gene TRBJ2-6; no reliable D call. The CDR3 extends over 15 amino acids. CDR1 and CDR2 (germline): LGHNA, YNFKEQ. Trimming stripped 1 base from V and 2 bases from J, with 6 bases between. The CDR3 loop is CASSQGLTGANVLTF. The CDR3 coding sequence is TGTGCCAGCAGCCAAGGGCTAACTGGGGCCAACGTCCTGACTTTC.

The chain couples TRBV6-5 to TRBJ2-7; tentatively, D is TRBD2 (6 bases). This CDR3 has 15 residues. Germline values: CDR1 MNHEY, CDR2 SVGAGI. Trimming took 7 bases from V and 1 from J, leaving 17 bases between them. CDR3 sequence reads: CASKKAPAGSYEQYF. The CDR3 coding sequence is TGTGCCAGCAAAAAGGCCCCGGCGGGGTCCTACGAGCAGTACTTC.

The rearrangement uses TRBV6-6 and TRBJ2-1; TRBD2 matches 12 bases. Germline lookup yields CDR1 MNHNY and CDR2 SVGAGI (reference sequence). This CDR3 is built from 15 residues. V shed 4 bases and J 9 bases; nucleotides not matched to a gene: 7. The CDR3 nucleotides are TGTGCCAGCAGTTCTAGCGGGAGGGGTCAGGGTGAGCAGTTCTTC. This gives the protein CASSSSGRGQGEQFF.

J is TRBJ2-2 and V is TRBV13; TRBD2 is a possible D gene (6 bases). With 5 bases removed from V and 1 base from J, the gap between germline ends came to 11 bases. Germline V lookup: CDR1 PRHDT, CDR2 FYEKMQ (reference sequence). CDR3 length: 15 amino acids. CDR3 sequence: CASSMGRGNTGELFF. The CDR3 DNA is TGTGCCAGCAGCATGGGGCGGGGGAACACCGGGGAGCTGTTTTTT.

This clone was seen a single time. The chain carries TRBV4-3 and TRBJ2-5, with 11 bases matching TRBD2. The germline V gene has CDR1 LGHNA and CDR2 YSLEER. This CDR3 has 16 amino acids. V trimming: 4 bases; J trimming: 5 bases; junction bases outside the gene matches: 9. CDR3 loop: CASSLGSSGGRETQYF. CDR3 sequence (DNA): TGCGCCAGCAGCCTCGGTTCTAGCGGGGGGCGGGAGACCCAGTACTTC.